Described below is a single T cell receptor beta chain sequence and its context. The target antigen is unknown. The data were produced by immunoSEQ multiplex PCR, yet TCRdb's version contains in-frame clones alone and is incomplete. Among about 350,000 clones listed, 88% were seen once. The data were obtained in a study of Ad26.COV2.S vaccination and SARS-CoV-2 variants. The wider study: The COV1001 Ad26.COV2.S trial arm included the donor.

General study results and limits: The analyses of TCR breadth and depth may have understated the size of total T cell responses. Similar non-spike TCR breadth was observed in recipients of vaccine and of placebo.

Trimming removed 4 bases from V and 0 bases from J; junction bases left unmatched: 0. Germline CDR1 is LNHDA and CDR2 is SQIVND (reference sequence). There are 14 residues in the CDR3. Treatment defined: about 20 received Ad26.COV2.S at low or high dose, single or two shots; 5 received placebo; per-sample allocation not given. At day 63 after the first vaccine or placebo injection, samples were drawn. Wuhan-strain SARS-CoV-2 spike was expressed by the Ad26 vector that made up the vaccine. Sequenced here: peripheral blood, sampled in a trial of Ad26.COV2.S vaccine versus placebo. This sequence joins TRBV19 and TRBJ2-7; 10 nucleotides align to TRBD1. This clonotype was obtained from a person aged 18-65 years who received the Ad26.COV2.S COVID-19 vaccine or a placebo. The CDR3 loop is CASSRTGGSYEQYF. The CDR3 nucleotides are TGTGCCAGTAGTAGGACAGGGGGCTCCTACGAGCAGTACTTC.